The entry that follows covers one T cell receptor beta chain sequence. Assay: immunoSEQ multiplex PCR; the TCRdb copy retains only in-frame clones and omits some. The profile shows about 130,000 clones, about four fifths of them singletons. The data were obtained in a study of blood T cell repertoires in COVID-19. In the study overall: Samples taken during acute and convalescent COVID-19 were collected in the United States, Italy and Spain.

Germline V gives CDR1 SGHAT, CDR2 FQNNGV. V lost 1 base and J lost 1, with 9 bases in between. There are 15 residues in the CDR3. The rearrangement uses TRBV11-2 and TRBJ2-3, with D possibly TRBD2 on 6 matching bases. The receptor comes from a woman older than 75 with acute or convalescent COVID-19. Sequencing used peripheral blood. The CDR3 loop reads CASSLAGVGTDTQYF. The CDR3 DNA reads TGTGCCAGCAGCTTAGCGGGAGTAGGCACAGATACGCAGTATTTT.